This TCR beta chain stems from a study of metastatic and nonmetastatic thyroid tumors. The overall study: The authors compared repertoires across blood and tumor or nodule tissue from malignant and benign thyroid patients.

As processed by the authors: To classify distant metastasis in papillary thyroid cancer, a model was built from CDR3 differences across clinicopathological groups. With MiXCR, TCRdb called clones anew from the PCR reads. The authors' filters were not applied to this entry. The sample records about 69,000 clones, 14% being singletons. No patient had received any treatment before thyroid surgery. The length of the CDR3 is 14 residues. Germline V lookup: CDR1 DFQATT, CDR2 SNEGSKA (reference sequence). J gave up 5 bases and V 4 bases, and 5 bases lay outside the gene matches. The genes are TRBV20-1 and TRBJ2-7; TRBD2 matches at 13 bases. Sequenced material: blood. This TCR derives from a male donor with papillary thyroid cancer or a benign thyroid nodule (not recorded which). Some clones in this sample may be carry-over from other donors' samples. The CDR3 coding sequence is TGCAGTGCTACTAAGACTAGCGGGGGGAACGAGCAGTACTTC. Translation: CSATKTSGGNEQYF.